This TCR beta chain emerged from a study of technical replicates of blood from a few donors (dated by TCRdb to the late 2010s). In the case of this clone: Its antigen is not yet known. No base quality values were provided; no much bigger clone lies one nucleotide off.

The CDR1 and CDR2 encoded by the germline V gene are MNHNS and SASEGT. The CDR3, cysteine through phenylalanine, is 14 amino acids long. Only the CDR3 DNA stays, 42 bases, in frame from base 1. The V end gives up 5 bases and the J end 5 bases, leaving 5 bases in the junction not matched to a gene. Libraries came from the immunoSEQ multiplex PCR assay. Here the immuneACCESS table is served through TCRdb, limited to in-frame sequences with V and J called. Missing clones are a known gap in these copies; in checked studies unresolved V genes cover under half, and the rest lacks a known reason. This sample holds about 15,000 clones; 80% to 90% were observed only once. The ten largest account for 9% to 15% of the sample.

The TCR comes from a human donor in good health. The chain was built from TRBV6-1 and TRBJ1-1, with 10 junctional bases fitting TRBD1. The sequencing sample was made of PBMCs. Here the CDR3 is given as CASSWDRGGTEAFF. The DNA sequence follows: TGTGCCAGCAGTTGGGACAGGGGCGGGACTGAAGCTTTCTTT.